Listed below are T cell receptor beta chains from one sample, sequenced in a study of control samples from healthy donors and cancer patients. Measured with immunoSEQ multiplex PCR; TCRdb has only the in-frame clones, and not every one. The sample lists 100,000 to 150,000 clones, roughly 90% occurring once. Sequenced input: blood. The source is a man aged 18-30 years in good health. Each CDR3 is given with its conserved first and last residue. The D gene is left open where the match is weak. Clone size appears in some rows only: once, few, many, or a class for an expanded clone.

d_gene,abundance,v_gene,j_gene,CDR3aa,CDR3nt
TRBD2,NA,TRBV18,TRBJ2-7,CASSAGTSGGREQYF,TGTGCCAGCTCAGCAGGGACTAGCGGGGGTCGCGAGCAGTACTTC
TRBD1,NA,TRBV12-5,TRBJ2-4,CASGSGTVAKNIQYF,TGTGCTAGTGGCTCCGGGACAGTAGCCAAAAACATTCAGTACTTC
NA,once,TRBV7-2,TRBJ2-3,CASSSGTVGDTQYF,TGTGCCAGCAGCTCCGGGACTGTCGGAGATACGCAGTATTTT
TRBD1,NA,TRBV13,TRBJ2-1,CASSLSSLGQNNEQFF,TGTGCCAGCAGCTTAAGCTCCTTGGGACAGAACAATGAGCAGTTCTTC
TRBD1,NA,TRBV7-6,TRBJ1-4,CASSPRDRGIEREKLFF,TGTGCCAGCAGCCCCAGGGACAGGGGAATAGAGAGGGAAAAACTGTTTTTT
NA,NA,TRBV7-2,TRBJ2-3,CASCPSAADTQYF,TGTGCCAGCTGTCCTAGCGCAGCAGATACGCAGTATTTT
NA,NA,TRBV24-1,TRBJ2-7,CATRREQENYEQYF,TGTGCCACCAGGAGAGAACAGGAGAACTACGAGCAGTACTTC
TRBD1,NA,TRBV30,TRBJ1-2,CAWRYSGGSNYGYTF,TGTGCCTGGAGATACTCAGGGGGCTCTAACTATGGCTACACCTTC
NA,NA,TRBV7-9,TRBJ1-1,CASSLWPRGNTEAFF,TGTGCCAGCAGCTTATGGCCAAGAGGGAACACTGAAGCTTTCTTT
NA,NA,TRBV2,TRBJ1-1,CASSELENTEAFF,TGTGCCAGCAGTGAATTGGAGAACACTGAAGCTTTCTTT
NA,NA,TRBV18,TRBJ2-7,CASSPGGGSYEQYF,TGTGCCAGCTCACCAGGGGGTGGTTCCTACGAGCAGTACTTC
NA,few,TRBV29-1,TRBJ1-3,CSVRTSSTIYF,TGCAGCGTCCGGACAAGCTCCACCATATATTTT
NA,NA,TRBV7-2,TRBJ2-3,CASSPLVVTDTQYF,TGTGCCAGCAGCCCACTAGTGGTAACAGATACGCAGTATTTT
TRBD1,NA,TRBV6-5,TRBJ2-3,CASSYTGADTQYF,TGTGCCAGCAGTTACACAGGGGCAGATACGCAGTATTTT
NA,medium-sized,TRBV6-5,TRBJ1-5,CASSSGSGGNQPQHF,TGTGCCAGCAGCAGTGGGAGCGGGGGCAATCAGCCCCAGCATTTT
NA,NA,TRBV5-1,TRBJ1-1,CASSYRTENTEAFF,TGCGCCAGCAGCTACAGGACAGAGAACACTGAAGCTTTCTTT
TRBD2,NA,TRBV18,TRBJ2-7,CASSLGLAEQYF,TGTGCCAGCTCACTCGGACTAGCAGAGCAGTACTTC
NA,NA,TRBV5-1,TRBJ2-5,CASSLEGETQYF,TGCGCCAGCAGCTTGGAAGGGGAGACCCAGTACTTC
TRBD1,NA,TRBV27,TRBJ2-7,CASQVVGTASYEQYF,TGTGCCAGCCAAGTGGTCGGGACAGCTTCCTACGAGCAGTACTTC
NA,NA,TRBV9,TRBJ1-5,CASSPGVGASNQPQHF,TGTGCCAGCAGCCCAGGGGTGGGAGCCAGCAATCAGCCCCAGCATTTT
NA,NA,TRBV4-2,TRBJ1-1,CASSRLTGHLNTEAFF,TGTGCCAGCAGCCGACTAACTGGACACCTGAACACTGAAGCTTTCTTT
TRBD1,NA,TRBV9,TRBJ1-1,CASSERGQASEAFF,TGTGCCAGCAGCGAACGAGGACAGGCTAGTGAAGCTTTCTTT
NA,NA,TRBV4-1,TRBJ2-3,CASSPGPLTGGSLGDTQYF,TGCGCCAGCAGCCCTGGCCCCCTCACGGGGGGCTCCCTGGGTGATACGCAGTATTTT
NA,NA,TRBV5-1,TRBJ1-6,CASSERGGNSPLHF,TGCGCCAGCAGCGAAAGGGGCGGCAATTCACCCCTCCACTTT
TRBD2,NA,TRBV27,TRBJ2-2,CASSLYPPASGVAWELFF,TGTGCCAGCAGTTTATATCCCCCGGCTAGCGGGGTGGCGTGGGAGCTGTTTTTT
NA,NA,TRBV5-1,TRBJ2-3,CASSPTGSTDTQYF,TGCGCCAGCAGCCCAACAGGTAGCACAGATACGCAGTATTTT
NA,once,TRBV9,TRBJ2-6,CASSVSGATRSSGANVLTF,TGTGCCAGCAGCGTATCCGGGGCAACCCGCAGCTCTGGGGCCAACGTCCTGACTTTC
NA,NA,TRBV5-6,TRBJ2-1,CASSLRNEQFF,TGTGCCAGCAGCTTAAGGAATGAGCAGTTCTTC
NA,once,TRBV4-1,TRBJ1-2,CASSQVLGNGYTF,TGCGCCAGCAGCCAAGTGCTGGGGAATGGCTACACCTTC
NA,NA,TRBV19,TRBJ1-1,CASSIGGLTGYRMNTEAFF,TGTGCCAGTAGTATCGGTGGGCTAACAGGGTATCGGATGAACACTGAAGCTTTCTTT
NA,NA,TRBV19,TRBJ1-5,CASSSRGQPQHF,TGTGCCAGTAGTTCCCGCGGTCAGCCCCAGCATTTT
NA,NA,TRBV18,TRBJ1-5,CASSPGGVQPQHF,TGTGCCAGCTCACCTGGAGGGGTACAGCCCCAGCATTTT
TRBD1,NA,TRBV28,TRBJ2-7,CASSWTGYEQYF,TGTGCCAGCAGTTGGACAGGGTACGAGCAGTACTTC
NA,NA,TRBV20-1,TRBJ1-4,CSAWREKLFF,TGCAGTGCTTGGAGGGAAAAACTGTTTTTT
TRBD1,NA,TRBV13,TRBJ1-1,CASSYPGQGSAEAFF,TGTGCCAGCAGTTATCCGGGACAGGGGTCAGCTGAAGCTTTCTTT
NA,NA,TRBV28,TRBJ2-7,CASSLDSPSYEQYF,TGTGCCAGCAGTTTGGACAGCCCCTCCTACGAGCAGTACTTC
NA,NA,TRBV7-9,TRBJ1-2,CASSRDEFGYTF,TGTGCCAGCAGCCGGGACGAGTTTGGCTACACCTTC
TRBD2,NA,TRBV9,TRBJ2-5,CASSATSGGHQETQYF,TGTGCCAGCAGCGCGACTAGCGGGGGGCACCAAGAGACCCAGTACTTC
NA,NA,TRBV4-2,TRBJ1-3,CASSQNRRILSGNTIYF,TGTGCCAGCAGCCAAAACAGAAGAATCCTCTCTGGAAACACCATATATTTT
NA,NA,TRBV6-5,TRBJ1-2,CASTQRAGSNYGYTF,TGTGCCAGCACTCAAAGGGCAGGGTCTAACTATGGCTACACCTTC
TRBD1,NA,TRBV4-1,TRBJ1-1,CASSQRGGDTEAFF,TGCGCCAGCAGCCAAAGAGGGGGCGACACTGAAGCTTTCTTT
NA,NA,TRBV5-4,TRBJ1-1,CASSPLVTRQNTEAFF,TGTGCCAGCAGCCCCTTAGTCACAAGGCAGAACACTGAAGCTTTCTTT
NA,NA,TRBV7-2,TRBJ2-1,CASRIRDIYNEQFF,TGTGCCAGCAGGATAAGGGACATCTACAATGAGCAGTTCTTC
TRBD2,NA,TRBV18,TRBJ2-2,CASSPKPGLAFTGELFF,TGTGCCAGCTCACCAAAACCGGGACTAGCGTTTACCGGGGAGCTGTTTTTT
NA,once,TRBV27,TRBJ2-5,CASSLDRGDGGTQYF,TGTGCCAGCAGTTTAGATAGGGGCGATGGGGGGACCCAGTACTTC
NA,NA,TRBV7-9,TRBJ1-1,CASSFVENTEAFF,TGTGCCAGCAGCTTTGTAGAGAACACTGAAGCTTTCTTT
NA,NA,TRBV19,TRBJ2-5,CASSIMLGAETQYF,TGTGCCAGTAGTATCATGCTGGGGGCAGAGACCCAGTACTTC
TRBD1,few,TRBV10-3,TRBJ1-1,CAISSGGPPEAFF,TGTGCCATCAGCTCAGGGGGACCTCCTGAAGCTTTCTTT
NA,NA,TRBV6-1,TRBJ1-6,CASSETNSPLHF,TGTGCCAGCAGTGAGACTAATTCACCCCTCCACTTT
TRBD1,NA,TRBV5-1,TRBJ1-2,CASSYLDRGGDGYTF,TGCGCCAGCAGCTACTTGGACAGGGGCGGGGATGGCTACACCTTC
NA,NA,TRBV11-1,TRBJ1-2,CASSSDSPLYGYTF,TGTGCCAGCAGCTCCGACAGCCCCCTCTATGGCTACACCTTC
NA,NA,TRBV7-6,TRBJ2-5,CASSSLDTGRETQYF,TGTGCCAGCAGCTCCCTTGACACGGGACGGGAGACCCAGTACTTC
NA,NA,TRBV5-1,TRBJ1-5,CASRSGENQPQHF,TGCGCCAGCAGGTCAGGGGAAAATCAGCCCCAGCATTTT
TRBD2,NA,TRBV5-4,TRBJ2-1,CASNAGGAYNEQFF,TGTGCCAGCAATGCGGGGGGGGCCTACAATGAGCAGTTCTTC
TRBD1,NA,TRBV18,TRBJ1-1,CASSSSMGQREAFF,TGTGCCAGCTCATCGAGTATGGGACAGCGAGAAGCTTTCTTT
NA,once,TRBV4-2,TRBJ2-7,CASSQEAGSLGYEQYF,TGTGCCAGCAGCCAAGAAGCAGGATCCCTGGGGTACGAGCAGTACTTC